The clone carrying this T cell receptor (beta chain) came up many times. The target antigen is unknown. Germline V gene lookup returns CDR1 MDHEN and CDR2 SYDVKM. The CDR3 length is 13 residues. Losses at the gene ends were 8 bases for V and 8 bases for J; bases not matched to a gene: 9. The data are from a study of CD8 T cells in ankylosing spondylitis. Study observations and caveats: A CD8+ phenotype characterized the disease-linked clones, which were relatively rare in peripheral blood. Clones linked to disease were reported to show significant enrichment in matched ankylosing spondylitis synovial fluid.

Each CDR3 protein is one row after TCRdb ran MiXCR on the 5' RACE reads. Of about 190,000 distinct CDR3 sequences in the sample, under 15% were seen once. The chain combines TRBV28 with TRBJ2-1, with 7 bases matching TRBD2. This clonotype originated in a female donor with ankylosing spondylitis or in good health (not recorded which). Sequenced input: blood, either unsorted or a sorted T cell fraction (not recorded which). The CDR3 DNA reads TGTGCCAGCGGCCTAGGGGAGGGCCATGAGCAGTTCTTC. It codes for CASGLGEGHEQFF.